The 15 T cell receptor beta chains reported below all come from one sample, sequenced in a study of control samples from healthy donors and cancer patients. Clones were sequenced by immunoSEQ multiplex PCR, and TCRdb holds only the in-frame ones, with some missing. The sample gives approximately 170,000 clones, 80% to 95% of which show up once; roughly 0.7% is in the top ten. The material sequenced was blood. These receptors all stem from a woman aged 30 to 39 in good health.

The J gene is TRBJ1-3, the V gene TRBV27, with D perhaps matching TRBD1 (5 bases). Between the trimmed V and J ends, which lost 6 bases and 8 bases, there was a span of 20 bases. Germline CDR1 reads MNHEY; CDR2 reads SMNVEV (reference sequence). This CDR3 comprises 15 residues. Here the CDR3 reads CASSLVGGLGDTIYF. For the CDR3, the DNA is TGTGCCAGCAGCTTGGTTGGGGGTCTCGGAGACACCATATATTTT.

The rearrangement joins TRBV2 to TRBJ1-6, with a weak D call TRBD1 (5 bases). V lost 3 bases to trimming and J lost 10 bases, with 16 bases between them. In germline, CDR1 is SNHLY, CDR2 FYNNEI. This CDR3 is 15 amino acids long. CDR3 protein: CASSEGWQGVSPLHF. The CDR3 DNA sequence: TGTGCCAGCAGTGAGGGATGGCAGGGTGTCTCACCCCTCCACTTT. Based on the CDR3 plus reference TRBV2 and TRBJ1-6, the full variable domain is EPEVTQTPSHQVTQMGQEVILRCVPISNHLYFYWYRQILGQKVEFLVSFYNNEISEKSEIFDDQFSVERPDGSNFTLKIRSTKLEDSAMYFCASSEGWQGVSPLHFGNGTRLTVT.

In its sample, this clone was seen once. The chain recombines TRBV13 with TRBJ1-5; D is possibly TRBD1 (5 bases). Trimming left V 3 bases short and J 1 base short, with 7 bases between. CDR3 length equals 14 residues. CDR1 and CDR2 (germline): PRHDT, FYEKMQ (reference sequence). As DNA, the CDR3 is TGTGCCAGCAGCTTGGCAGGGAGCAATCAGCCCCAGCATTTT. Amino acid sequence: CASSLAGSNQPQHF.

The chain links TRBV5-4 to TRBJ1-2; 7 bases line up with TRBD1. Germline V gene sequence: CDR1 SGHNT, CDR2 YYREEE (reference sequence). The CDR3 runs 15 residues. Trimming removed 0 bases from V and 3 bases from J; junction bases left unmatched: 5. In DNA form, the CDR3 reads TGTGCCAGCAGCTTGGGCCAGGGGGGACACTATGGCTACACCTTC. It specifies CASSLGQGGHYGYTF.

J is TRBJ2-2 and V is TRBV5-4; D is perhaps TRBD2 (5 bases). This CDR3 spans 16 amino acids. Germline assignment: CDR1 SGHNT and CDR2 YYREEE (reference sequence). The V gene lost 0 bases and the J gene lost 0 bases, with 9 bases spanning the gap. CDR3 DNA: TGTGCCAGCAGCTTGGGGCCGGGAACGAACACCGGGGAGCTGTTTTTT. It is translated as CASSLGPGTNTGELFF.

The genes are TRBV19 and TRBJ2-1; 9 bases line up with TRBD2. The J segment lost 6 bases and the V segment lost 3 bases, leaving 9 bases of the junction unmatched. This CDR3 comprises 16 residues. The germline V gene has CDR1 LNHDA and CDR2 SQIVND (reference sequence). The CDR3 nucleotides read TGTGCCAGTAGTATTTCCTCAGCGGGAGGTGTCAATGAGCAGTTCTTC. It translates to CASSISSAGGVNEQFF.

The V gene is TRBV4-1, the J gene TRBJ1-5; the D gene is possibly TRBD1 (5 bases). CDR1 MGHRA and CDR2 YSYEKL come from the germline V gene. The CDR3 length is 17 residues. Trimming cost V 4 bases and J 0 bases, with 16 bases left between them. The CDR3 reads CASSRIQVPFSNQPQHF. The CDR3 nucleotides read TGCGCCAGCAGCCGGATACAGGTCCCGTTTAGCAATCAGCCCCAGCATTTT.

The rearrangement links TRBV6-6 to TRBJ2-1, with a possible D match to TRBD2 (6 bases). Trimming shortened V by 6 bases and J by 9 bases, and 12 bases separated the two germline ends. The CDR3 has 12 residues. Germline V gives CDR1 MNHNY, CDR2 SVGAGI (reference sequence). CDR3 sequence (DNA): TGTGCCAGCAGCCACACTAGCATTGAGCAGTTCTTC. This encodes CASSHTSIEQFF.

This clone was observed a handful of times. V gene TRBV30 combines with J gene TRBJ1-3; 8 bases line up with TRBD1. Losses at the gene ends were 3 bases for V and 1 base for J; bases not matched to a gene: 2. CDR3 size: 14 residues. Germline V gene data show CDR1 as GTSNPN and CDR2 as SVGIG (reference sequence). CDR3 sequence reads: CAWRRDRSGNTIYF. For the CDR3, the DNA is TGTGCCTGGAGACGGGACAGGTCTGGAAACACCATATATTTT.

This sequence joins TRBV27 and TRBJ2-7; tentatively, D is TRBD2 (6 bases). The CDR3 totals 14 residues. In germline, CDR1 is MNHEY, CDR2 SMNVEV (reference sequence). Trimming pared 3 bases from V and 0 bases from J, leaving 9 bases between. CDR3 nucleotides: TGTGCCAGCAGTTTCGCGGGGCCCTCCTACGAGCAGTACTTC. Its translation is CASSFAGPSYEQYF.

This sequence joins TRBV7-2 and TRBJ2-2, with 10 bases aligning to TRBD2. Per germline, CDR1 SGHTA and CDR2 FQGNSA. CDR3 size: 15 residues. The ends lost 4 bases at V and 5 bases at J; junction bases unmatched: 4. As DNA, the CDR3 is TGTGCCAGCAGCTGGACTAGCGGAGGGACCGGGGAGCTGTTTTTT. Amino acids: CASSWTSGGTGELFF.

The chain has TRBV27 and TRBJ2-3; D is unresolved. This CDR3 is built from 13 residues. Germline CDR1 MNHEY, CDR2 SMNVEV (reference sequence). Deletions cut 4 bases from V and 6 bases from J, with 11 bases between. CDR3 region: CASSYGRMDTQYF. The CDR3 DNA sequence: TGTGCCAGCAGTTATGGAAGGATGGATACGCAGTATTTT.

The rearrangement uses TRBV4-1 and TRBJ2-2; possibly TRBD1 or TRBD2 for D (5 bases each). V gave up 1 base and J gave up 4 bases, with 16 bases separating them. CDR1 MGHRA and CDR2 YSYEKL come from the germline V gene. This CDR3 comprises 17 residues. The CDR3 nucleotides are TGCGCCAGCAGCCAAGTTCGGGGACGGACATCCACCGGGGAGCTGTTTTTT. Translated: CASSQVRGRTSTGELFF.

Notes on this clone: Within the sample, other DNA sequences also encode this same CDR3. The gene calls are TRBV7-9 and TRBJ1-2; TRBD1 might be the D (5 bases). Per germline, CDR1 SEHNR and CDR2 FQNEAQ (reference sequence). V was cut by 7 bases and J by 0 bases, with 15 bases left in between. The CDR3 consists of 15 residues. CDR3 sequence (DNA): TGTGCCAGCACTTCGCAGGGTCTAGCTAACTATGGCTACACCTTC. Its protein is CASTSQGLANYGYTF.

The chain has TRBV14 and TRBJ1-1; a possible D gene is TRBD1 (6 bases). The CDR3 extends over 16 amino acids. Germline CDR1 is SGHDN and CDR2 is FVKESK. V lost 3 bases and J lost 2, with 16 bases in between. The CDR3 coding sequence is TGTGCCAGCAGCCAGCAAGTGGGGGGCGGTAACACTGAAGCTTTCTTT. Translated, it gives CASSQQVGGGNTEAFF. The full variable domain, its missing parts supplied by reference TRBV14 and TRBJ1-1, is EAGVTQFPSHSVIEKGQTVTLRCDPISGHDNLYWYRRVMGKEIKFLLHFVKESKQDESGMPNNRFLAERTGGTYSTLKVQPAELEDSGVYFCASSQQVGGGNTEAFFGQGTRLTVV.